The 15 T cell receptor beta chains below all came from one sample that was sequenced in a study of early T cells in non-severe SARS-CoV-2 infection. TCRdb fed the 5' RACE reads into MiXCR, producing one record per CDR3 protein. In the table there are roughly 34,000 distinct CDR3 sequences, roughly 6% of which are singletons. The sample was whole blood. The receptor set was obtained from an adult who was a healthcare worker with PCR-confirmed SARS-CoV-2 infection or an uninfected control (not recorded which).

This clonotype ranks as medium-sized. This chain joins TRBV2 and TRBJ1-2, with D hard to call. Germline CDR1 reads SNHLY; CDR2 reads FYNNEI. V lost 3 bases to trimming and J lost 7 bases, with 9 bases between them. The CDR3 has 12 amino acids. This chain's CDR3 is CASSERITGYTF. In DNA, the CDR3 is TGTGCCAGCAGTGAGCGGATCACTGGCTACACCTTC.

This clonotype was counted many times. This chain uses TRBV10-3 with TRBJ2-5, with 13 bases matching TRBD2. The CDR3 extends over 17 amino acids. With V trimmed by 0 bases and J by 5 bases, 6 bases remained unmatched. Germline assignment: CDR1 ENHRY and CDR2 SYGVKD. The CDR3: CAISESLGLAGVETQYF. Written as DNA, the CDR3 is TGTGCCATCAGTGAGTCTTTAGGACTAGCGGGGGTGGAGACCCAGTACTTC.

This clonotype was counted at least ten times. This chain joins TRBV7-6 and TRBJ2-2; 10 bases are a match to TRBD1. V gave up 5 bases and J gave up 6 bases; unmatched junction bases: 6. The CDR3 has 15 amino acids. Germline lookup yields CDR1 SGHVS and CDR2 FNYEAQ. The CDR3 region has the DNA TGTGCCAGCAGCGCACCCGGGACAGGGGCCGGGGAGCTGTTTTTT. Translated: CASSAPGTGAGELFF. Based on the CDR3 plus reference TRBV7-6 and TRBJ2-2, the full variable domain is GAGVSQSPRYKVTKRGQDVALRCDPISGHVSLYWYRQALGQGPEFLTYFNYEAQQDKSGLPNDRFSAERPEGSISTLTIQRTEQRDSAMYRCASSAPGTGAGELFFGEGSRLTVL.

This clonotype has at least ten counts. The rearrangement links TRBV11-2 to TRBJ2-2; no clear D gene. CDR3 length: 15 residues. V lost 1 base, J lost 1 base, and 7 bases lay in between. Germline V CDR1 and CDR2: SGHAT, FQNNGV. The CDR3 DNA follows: TGTGCCAGCAGCTTAGCACCCCAGAACACCGGGGAGCTGTTTTTT. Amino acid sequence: CASSLAPQNTGELFF.

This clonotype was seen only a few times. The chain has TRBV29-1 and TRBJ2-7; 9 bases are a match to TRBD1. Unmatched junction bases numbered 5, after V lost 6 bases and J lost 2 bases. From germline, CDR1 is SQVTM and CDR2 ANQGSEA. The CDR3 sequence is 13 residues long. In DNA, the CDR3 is TGCAGCGTGCTGACAGGGGGGGCCTACGAGCAGTACTTC. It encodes CSVLTGGAYEQYF.

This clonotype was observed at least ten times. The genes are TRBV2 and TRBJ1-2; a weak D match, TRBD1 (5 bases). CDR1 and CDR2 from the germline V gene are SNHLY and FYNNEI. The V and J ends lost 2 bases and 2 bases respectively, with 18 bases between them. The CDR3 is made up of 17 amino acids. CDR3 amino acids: CASSEREGGAENYGYTF. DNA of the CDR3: TGTGCCAGCAGTGAAAGGGAAGGAGGGGCAGAAAACTATGGCTACACCTTC. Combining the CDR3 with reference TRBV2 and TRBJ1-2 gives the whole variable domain EPEVTQTPSHQVTQMGQEVILRCVPISNHLYFYWYRQILGQKVEFLVSFYNNEISEKSEIFDDQFSVERPDGSNFTLKIRSTKLEDSAMYFCASSEREGGAENYGYTFGSGTRLTVV.

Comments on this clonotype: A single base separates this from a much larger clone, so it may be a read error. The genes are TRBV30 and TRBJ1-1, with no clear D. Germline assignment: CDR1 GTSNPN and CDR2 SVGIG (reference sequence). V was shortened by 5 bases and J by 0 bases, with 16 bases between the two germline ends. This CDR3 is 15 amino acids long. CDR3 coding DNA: TGTGCCTGGGCCCCTCCGCATACTTTGAACACTGAAGCTTTCTTT. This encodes CAWAPPHTLNTEAFF.

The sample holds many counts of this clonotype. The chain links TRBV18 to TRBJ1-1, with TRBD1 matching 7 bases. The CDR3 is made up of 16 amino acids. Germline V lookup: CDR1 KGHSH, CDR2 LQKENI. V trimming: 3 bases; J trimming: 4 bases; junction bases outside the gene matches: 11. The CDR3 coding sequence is TGTGCCAGCTCACCCCAGGGGCCGGACAGGAGCACTGAAGCTTTCTTT. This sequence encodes CASSPQGPDRSTEAFF.

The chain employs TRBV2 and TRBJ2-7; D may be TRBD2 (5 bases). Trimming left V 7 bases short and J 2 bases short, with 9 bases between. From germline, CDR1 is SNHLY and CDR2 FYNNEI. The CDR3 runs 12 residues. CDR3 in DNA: TGTGCCAGCAACGGGGAACCCTACGAGCAGTACTTC. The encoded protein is CASNGEPYEQYF.

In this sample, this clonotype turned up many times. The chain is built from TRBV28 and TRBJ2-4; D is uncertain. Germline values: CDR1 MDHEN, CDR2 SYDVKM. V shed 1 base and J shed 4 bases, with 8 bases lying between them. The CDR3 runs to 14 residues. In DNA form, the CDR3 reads TGTGCCAGCAGTTTATCTGAATATAAAAACATTCAGTACTTC. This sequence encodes CASSLSEYKNIQYF.

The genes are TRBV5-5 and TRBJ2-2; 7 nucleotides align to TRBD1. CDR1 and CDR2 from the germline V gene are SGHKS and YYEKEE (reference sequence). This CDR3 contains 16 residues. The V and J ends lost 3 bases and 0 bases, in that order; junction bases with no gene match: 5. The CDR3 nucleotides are TGTGCCAGCAGCTCCTACAGGGGTGCGAACACCGGGGAGCTGTTTTTT. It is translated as CASSSYRGANTGELFF. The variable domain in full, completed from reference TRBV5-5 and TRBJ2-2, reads DAGVTQSPTHLIKTRGQQVTLRCSPISGHKSVSWYQQVLGQGPQFIFQYYEKEERGRGNFPDRFSARQFPNYSSELNVNALLLGDSALYLCASSSYRGANTGELFFGEGSRLTVL.

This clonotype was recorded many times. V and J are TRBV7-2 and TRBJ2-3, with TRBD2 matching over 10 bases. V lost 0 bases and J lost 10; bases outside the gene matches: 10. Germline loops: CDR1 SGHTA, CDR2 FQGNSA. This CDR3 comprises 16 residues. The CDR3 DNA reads TGTGCCAGCAGCTTAGCGTCGCTAGCGGGGGTCAACGCGCAGTATTTT. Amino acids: CASSLASLAGVNAQYF.

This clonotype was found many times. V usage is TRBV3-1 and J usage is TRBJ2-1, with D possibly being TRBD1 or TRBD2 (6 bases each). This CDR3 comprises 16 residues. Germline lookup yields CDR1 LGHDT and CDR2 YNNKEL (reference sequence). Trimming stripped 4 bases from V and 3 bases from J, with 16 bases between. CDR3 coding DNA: TGTGCCAGCAGCCCCGAGTGGGGGGCCGTCTACAATGAGCAGTTCTTC. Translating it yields CASSPEWGAVYNEQFF.

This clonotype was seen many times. The CDR3 DNA reads as TGTGCCAGCAGCCCACATGTTTTAGGGACAGGGAAATATAGCAATCAGCCCCAGCATTTT. It codes for CASSPHVLGTGKYSNQPQHF. The chain couples TRBV7-8 to TRBJ1-5; TRBD1 aligns across 9 bases. Germline-derived CDR1 and CDR2 are SGHVS and FQNEAQ. Unmatched junction bases numbered 17, after V lost 5 bases and J lost 0 bases. The CDR3 extends over 20 amino acids. The whole variable domain, remainder taken from reference TRBV7-8 and TRBJ1-5, is GAGVSQSPRYKVAKRGQDVALRCDPISGHVSLFWYQQALGQGPEFLTYFQNEAQLDKSGLPSDRFFAERPEGSVSTLKIQRTQQEDSAVYLCASSPHVLGTGKYSNQPQHFGDGTRLSIL.

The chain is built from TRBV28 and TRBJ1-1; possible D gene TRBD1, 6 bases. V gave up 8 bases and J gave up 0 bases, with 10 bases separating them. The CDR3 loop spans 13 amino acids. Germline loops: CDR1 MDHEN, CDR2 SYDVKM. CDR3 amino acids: CASSDSLNTEAFF. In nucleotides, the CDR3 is TGTGCCAGCTCGGACAGCTTGAACACTGAAGCTTTCTTT.